One sample yielded the 8 T cell receptor beta chains listed below, sequenced in a study of blood T cells in healthy people across ages. Next came a second PCR, run for roughly 6 to 11 cycles, which used a sample-barcoded 5' primer along with a J-beta primer mix. TCRdb re-called the 5' RACE reads through MiXCR, storing one row per CDR3 protein. The data contain hundreds of thousands of distinct CDR3 sequences, around 38% of them singletons. The sequenced material came from blood. The receptors come from an elderly man in good health.

This chain uses TRBV6-2 or TRBV6-3 with TRBJ2-5; perhaps TRBD2 as D (5 bases). Germline-derived CDR1 and CDR2 are MNHEY and SVGEGT. This CDR3 contains 15 residues. V was pared by 7 bases and J by 2 bases, with 17 bases between. This chain's CDR3 is CASTEDPALQETQYF. DNA of the CDR3: TGTGCCAGCACGGAGGACCCTGCCCTGCAAGAGACCCAGTACTTC.

This clonotype was found a few times. The chain recombines TRBV14 with TRBJ2-6; the D is unclear. This CDR3 spans 12 amino acids. Trimming shortened V by 3 bases and J by 6 bases, and 3 bases separated the two germline ends. CDR1 is SGHDN and CDR2 is FVKESK in the germline V gene. The CDR3 sequence: CASSQSANVLTF. CDR3 coding DNA: TGTGCCAGCAGCCAGTCGGCCAACGTCCTGACTTTC.

This clonotype turned up a few times. The chain links TRBV4-1 to TRBJ1-4; D possibly corresponds to TRBD1 (6 bases). Germline V CDR1 and CDR2: MGHRA, YSYEKL. Trimming cost V 1 base and J 7 bases, with 16 bases left between them. CDR3 length: 16 residues. The CDR3 coding sequence is TGCGCCAGCAGCCAAGTGGCAGGGACACCAGTTGAAAAACTGTTTTTT. It is translated as CASSQVAGTPVEKLFF.

In DNA form, the CDR3 reads TGCAGTGCGAGCAGGGGCGGGTACCCCCAAGAGACCCAGTACTTC. This translates into CSASRGGYPQETQYF. The chain joins TRBV20-1 to TRBJ2-5; weak D call: TRBD1 (6 bases). Germline assignment: CDR1 DFQATT and CDR2 SNEGSKA (reference sequence). This CDR3 contains 15 residues. V shed 6 bases and J shed 1 base, with 18 bases lying between them.

This clonotype was counted ten times or more. This chain uses TRBV29-1 with TRBJ1-2; no clear D gene. The CDR3 is made up of 11 amino acids. Per the germline V gene, CDR1 is SQVTM and CDR2 is ANQGSEA. The V gene lost 3 bases and the J gene lost 7 bases, with 9 bases spanning the gap. The CDR3 DNA is TGCAGCGTTGACAGGTTGGGTGGCTACACCTTC. Translation gives CSVDRLGGYTF.

This clonotype was recorded a few times. The rearrangement links TRBV11-2 to TRBJ1-4; D unresolved. Germline CDR1 and CDR2: SGHAT and FQNNGV. The CDR3 totals 15 residues. Between the trimmed V and J ends, which lost 5 bases and 8 bases, there was a span of 18 bases. Written as DNA, the CDR3 is TGTGCCAGCAGCACCCGGACGCAGTTAGACGAAAAACTGTTTTTT. Translation gives CASSTRTQLDEKLFF.

This clonotype was observed a few times. The V gene is TRBV7-9, the J gene TRBJ1-6; D not certain. The germline CDR1 and CDR2 sequences are SEHNR and FQNEAQ (reference sequence). The CDR3 is 16 amino acids. Deletions cut 5 bases from V and 7 bases from J, with 18 bases between. CDR3 loop: CASSPLLRGMNSPLHF. In nucleotides, the CDR3 is TGTGCCAGCAGCCCACTACTTAGAGGGATGAATTCACCCCTCCACTTT. Supplemented by reference TRBV7-9 and TRBJ1-6, the full variable domain reads DTGVSQNPRHKITKRGQNVTFRCDPISEHNRLYWYRQTLGQGPEFLTYFQNEAQLEKSRLLSDRFSAERPKGSFSTLEIQRTEQGDSAMYLCASSPLLRGMNSPLHFGNGTRLTVT.

The rearrangement links TRBV20-1 to TRBJ1-4; TRBD1 might be the D (6 bases). The CDR3 has 14 amino acids. Per the germline V gene, CDR1 is DFQATT and CDR2 is SNEGSKA (reference sequence). The V end lost 6 bases, the J end lost 6 bases, and 17 bases lay between the germline ends. The DNA for the CDR3 is TGCAGTGCCCCGGGGGGCCAGGGGTATGAAAAACTGTTTTTT. Residues: CSAPGGQGYEKLFF.